This T cell receptor beta chain stems from a study of blood T cell repertoires in COVID-19. Germline V gene sequence: CDR1 LNHDA, CDR2 SQIVND (reference sequence). The CDR3 totals 12 residues. Trimming stripped 5 bases from V and 3 bases from J, with 8 bases between. Per the original methods: By means of reference gene primer amplification, nucleated cell counts were estimated. Profiling relied on immunoSEQ multiplex PCR, and the TCRdb table lists in-frame clones only, not all of them. V and J calls and clone size are given by that table; D and trimming were obtained from the DNA. This sample yields 300,000 to 450,000 clones, of which 85% to 90% are seen a single time; under 1.2% belongs to the top ten.

The chain uses TRBV19 and TRBJ2-7; weak D call: TRBD2 (5 bases). This receptor was taken from a woman younger than 45 who had been exposed to COVID-19. Sequencing was done on a sample of PBMCs or T cells enriched from blood (not recorded which). The CDR3 here is CASSRGDYEQYF. CDR3 DNA: TGTGCCAGTAGTCGGGGTGACTACGAGCAGTACTTC.